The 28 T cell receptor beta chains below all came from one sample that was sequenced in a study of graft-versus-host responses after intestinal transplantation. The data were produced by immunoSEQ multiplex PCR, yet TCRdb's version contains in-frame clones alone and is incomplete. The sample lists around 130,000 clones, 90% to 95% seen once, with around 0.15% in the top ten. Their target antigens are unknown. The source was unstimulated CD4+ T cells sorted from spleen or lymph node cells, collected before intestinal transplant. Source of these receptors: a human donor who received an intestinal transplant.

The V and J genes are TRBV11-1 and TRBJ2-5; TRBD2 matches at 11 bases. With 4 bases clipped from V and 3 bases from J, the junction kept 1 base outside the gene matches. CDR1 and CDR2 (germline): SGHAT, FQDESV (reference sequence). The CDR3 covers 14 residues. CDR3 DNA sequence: TGTGCCAGCAGCTCGGGACTAGCGGAAGAGACCCAGTACTTC. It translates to CASSSGLAEETQYF.

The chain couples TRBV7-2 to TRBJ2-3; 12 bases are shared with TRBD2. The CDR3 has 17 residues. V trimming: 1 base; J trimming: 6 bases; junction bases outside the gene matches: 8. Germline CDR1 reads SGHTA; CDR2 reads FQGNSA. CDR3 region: CASSLVQLAGGSDTQYF. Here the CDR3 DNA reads TGTGCCAGCAGCTTAGTGCAACTAGCGGGGGGTAGTGATACGCAGTATTTT.

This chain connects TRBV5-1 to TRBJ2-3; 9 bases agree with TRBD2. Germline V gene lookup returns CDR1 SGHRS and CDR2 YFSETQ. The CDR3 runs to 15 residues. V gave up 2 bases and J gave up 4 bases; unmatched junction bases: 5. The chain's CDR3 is CASSFGGGAPDTQYF. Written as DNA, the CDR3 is TGCGCCAGCAGCTTCGGCGGGGGGGCGCCAGATACGCAGTATTTT.

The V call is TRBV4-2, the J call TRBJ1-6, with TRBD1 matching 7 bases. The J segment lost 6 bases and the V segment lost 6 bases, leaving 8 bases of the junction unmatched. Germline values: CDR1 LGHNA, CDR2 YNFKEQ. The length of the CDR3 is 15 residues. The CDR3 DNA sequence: TGTGCCAGCAGGAGGTCCACAGGGGCTAATTCACCCCTCCACTTT. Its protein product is CASRRSTGANSPLHF.

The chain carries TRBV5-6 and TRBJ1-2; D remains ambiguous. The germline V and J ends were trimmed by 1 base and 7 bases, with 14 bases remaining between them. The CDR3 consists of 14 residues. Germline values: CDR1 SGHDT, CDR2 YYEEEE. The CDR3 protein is CASSLKGLGVGYTF. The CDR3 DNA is TGTGCCAGCAGCTTGAAAGGGTTAGGAGTTGGCTACACCTTC. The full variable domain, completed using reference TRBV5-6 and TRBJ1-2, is DAGVTQSPTHLIKTRGQQVTLRCSPKSGHDTVSWYQQALGQGPQFIFQYYEEEERQRGNFPDRFSGHQFPNYSSELNVNALLLGDSALYLCASSLKGLGVGYTFGSGTRLTVV.

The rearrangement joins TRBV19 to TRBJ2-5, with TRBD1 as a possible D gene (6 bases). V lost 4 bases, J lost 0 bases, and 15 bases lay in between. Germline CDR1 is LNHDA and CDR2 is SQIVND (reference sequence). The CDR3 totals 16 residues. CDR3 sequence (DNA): TGTGCCAGTAGTAGGGGGCGACACTCGTACCAAGAGACCCAGTACTTC. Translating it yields CASSRGRHSYQETQYF.

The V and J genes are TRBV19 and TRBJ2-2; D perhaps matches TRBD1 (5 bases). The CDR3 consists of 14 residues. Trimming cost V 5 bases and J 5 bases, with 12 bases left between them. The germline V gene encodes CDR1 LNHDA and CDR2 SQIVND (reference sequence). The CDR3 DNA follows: TGTGCCAGTAGTTACTCCAGGGATACCGGGGAGCTGTTTTTT. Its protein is CASSYSRDTGELFF. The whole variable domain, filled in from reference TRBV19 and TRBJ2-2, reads DGGITQSPKYLFRKEGQNVTLSCEQNLNHDAMYWYRQDPGQGLRLIYYSQIVNDFQKGDIAEGYSVSREKKESFPLTVTSAQKNPTAFYLCASSYSRDTGELFFGEGSRLTVL.

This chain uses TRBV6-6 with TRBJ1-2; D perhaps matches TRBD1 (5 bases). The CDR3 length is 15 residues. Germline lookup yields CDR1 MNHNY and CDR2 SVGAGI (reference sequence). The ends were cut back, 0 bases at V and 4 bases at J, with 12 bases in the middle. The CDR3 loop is CASSYSRGASYGYTF. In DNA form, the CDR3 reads TGTGCCAGCAGTTACTCAAGGGGCGCTTCCTATGGCTACACCTTC.

The CDR3 protein is CASSFSMLTDTQYF. In DNA, the CDR3 is TGTGCCAGCAGTTTCTCGATGCTCACAGATACGCAGTATTTT. The rearrangement joins TRBV27 to TRBJ2-3; D is uncertain. The germline gives CDR1 MNHEY, CDR2 SMNVEV (reference sequence). The CDR3 is 14 amino acids. With 3 bases removed from V and 2 bases from J, the gap between germline ends came to 9 bases.

The CDR3 bases are TGTGCCAGCAGTTACTTGGGACAGCCCACAGATACGCAGTATTTT. The encoded protein is CASSYLGQPTDTQYF. The J gene is TRBJ2-3, the V gene TRBV6-5; 7 nucleotides line up with TRBD1. Germline CDR1 MNHEY, CDR2 SVGAGI. The CDR3 extends over 15 amino acids. Trimming cost V 1 base and J 2 bases; bases outside gene matches: 3.

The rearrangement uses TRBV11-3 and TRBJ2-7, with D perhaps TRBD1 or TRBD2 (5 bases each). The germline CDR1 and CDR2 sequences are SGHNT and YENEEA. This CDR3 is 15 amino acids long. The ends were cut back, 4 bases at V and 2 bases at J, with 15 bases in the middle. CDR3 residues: CASSYRGPSTYEQYF. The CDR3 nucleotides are TGTGCCAGCAGCTATCGGGGCCCCAGCACCTACGAGCAGTACTTC.

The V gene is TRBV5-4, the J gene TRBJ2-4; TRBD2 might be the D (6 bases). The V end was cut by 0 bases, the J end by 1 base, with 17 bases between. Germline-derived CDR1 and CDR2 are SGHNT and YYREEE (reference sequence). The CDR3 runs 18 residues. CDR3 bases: TGTGCCAGCAGCTTGGGCCCTACCCGGAGGGAGGCCAAAAACATTCAGTACTTC. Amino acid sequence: CASSLGPTRREAKNIQYF.

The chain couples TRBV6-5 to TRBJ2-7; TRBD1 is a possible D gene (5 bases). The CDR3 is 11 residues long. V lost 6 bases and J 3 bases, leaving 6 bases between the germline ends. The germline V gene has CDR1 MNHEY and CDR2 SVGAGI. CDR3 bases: TGTGCCAGCAGGGACAACTACGAGCAGTACTTC. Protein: CASRDNYEQYF.

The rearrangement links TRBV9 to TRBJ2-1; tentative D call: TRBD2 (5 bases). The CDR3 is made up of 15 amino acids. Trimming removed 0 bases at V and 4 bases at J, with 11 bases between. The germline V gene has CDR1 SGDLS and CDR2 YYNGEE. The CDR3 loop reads CASSVAGSGYNEQFF. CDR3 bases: TGTGCCAGCAGCGTAGCTGGCAGCGGATACAATGAGCAGTTCTTC.

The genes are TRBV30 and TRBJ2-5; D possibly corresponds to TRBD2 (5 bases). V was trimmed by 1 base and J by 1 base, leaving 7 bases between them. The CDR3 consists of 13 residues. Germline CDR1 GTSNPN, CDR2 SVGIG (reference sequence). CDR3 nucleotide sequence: TGTGCCTGGAGTGGAGGGCTCCAAGAGACCCAGTACTTC. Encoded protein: CAWSGGLQETQYF.

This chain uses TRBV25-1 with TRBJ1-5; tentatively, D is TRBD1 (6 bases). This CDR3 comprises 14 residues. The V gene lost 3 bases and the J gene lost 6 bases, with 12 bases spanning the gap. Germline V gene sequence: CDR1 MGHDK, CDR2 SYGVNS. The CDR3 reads CASSEPGDPQPQHF. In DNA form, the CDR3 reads TGTGCCAGCAGTGAGCCAGGGGACCCTCAGCCCCAGCATTTT.

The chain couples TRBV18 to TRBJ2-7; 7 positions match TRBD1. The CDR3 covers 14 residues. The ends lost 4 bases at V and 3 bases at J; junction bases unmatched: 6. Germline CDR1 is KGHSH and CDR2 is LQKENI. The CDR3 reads CASSQTGLIYEQYF. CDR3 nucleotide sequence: TGTGCCAGCTCACAGACAGGGCTAATCTACGAGCAGTACTTC. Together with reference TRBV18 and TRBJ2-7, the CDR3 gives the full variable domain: NAGVMQNPRHLVRRRGQEARLRCSPMKGHSHVYWYRQLPEEGLKFMVYLQKENIIDESGMPKERFSAEFPKEGPSILRIQQVVRGDSAAYFCASSQTGLIYEQYFGPGTRLTVT.

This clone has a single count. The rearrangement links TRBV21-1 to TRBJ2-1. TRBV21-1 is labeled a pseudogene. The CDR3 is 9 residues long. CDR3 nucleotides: TGTGCCAGCAGCAAGATGGGGTTCTTC. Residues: CASSKMGFF.

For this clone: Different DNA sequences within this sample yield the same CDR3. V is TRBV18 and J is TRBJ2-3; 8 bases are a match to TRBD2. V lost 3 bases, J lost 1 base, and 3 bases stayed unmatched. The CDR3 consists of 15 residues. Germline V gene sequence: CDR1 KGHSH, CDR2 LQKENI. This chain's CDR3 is CASSPTGGGTDTQYF. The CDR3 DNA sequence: TGTGCCAGCTCACCCACGGGGGGGGGCACAGATACGCAGTATTTT.

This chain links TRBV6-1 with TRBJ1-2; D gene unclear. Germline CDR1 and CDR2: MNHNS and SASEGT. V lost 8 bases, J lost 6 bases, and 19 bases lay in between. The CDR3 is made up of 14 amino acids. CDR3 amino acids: CASEPPLPSNGYTF. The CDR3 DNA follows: TGTGCCAGCGAGCCCCCCCTGCCGAGTAATGGCTACACCTTC.

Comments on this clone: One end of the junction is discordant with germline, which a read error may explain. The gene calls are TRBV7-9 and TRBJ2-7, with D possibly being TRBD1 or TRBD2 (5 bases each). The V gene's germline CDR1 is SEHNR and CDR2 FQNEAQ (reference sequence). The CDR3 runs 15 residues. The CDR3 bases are TGTGCCAGCAGCTTATCGGGACCGAGGTCCTACGAGCAGCACTTC. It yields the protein CASSLSGPRSYEQHF.

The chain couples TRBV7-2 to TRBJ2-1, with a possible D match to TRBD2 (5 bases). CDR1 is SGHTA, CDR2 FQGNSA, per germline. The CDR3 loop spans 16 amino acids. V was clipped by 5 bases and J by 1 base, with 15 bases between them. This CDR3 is CASSLSAGGSYNEQFF. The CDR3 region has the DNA TGTGCCAGCAGCCTCTCGGCGGGCGGGTCCTACAATGAGCAGTTCTTC.

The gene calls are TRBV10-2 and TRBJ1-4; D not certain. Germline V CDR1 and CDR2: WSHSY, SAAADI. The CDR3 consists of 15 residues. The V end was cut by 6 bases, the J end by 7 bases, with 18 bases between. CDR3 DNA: TGCGCCAGCAGGGAGATTGGTTCCGGGCGTGAAAAACTGTTTTTT. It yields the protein CASREIGSGREKLFF.

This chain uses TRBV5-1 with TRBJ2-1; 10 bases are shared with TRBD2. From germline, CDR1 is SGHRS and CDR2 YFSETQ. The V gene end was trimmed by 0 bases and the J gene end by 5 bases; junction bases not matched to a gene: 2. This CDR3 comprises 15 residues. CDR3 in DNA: TGCGCCAGCAGCTTGGGACTAGCGGGCCACAATGAGCAGTTCTTC. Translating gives CASSLGLAGHNEQFF.

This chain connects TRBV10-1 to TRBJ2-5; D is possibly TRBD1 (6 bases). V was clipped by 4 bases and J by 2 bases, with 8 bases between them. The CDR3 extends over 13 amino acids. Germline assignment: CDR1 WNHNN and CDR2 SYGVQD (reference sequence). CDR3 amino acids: CASSGTVQETQYF. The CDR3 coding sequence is TGCGCCAGCAGTGGGACAGTACAAGAGACCCAGTACTTC.

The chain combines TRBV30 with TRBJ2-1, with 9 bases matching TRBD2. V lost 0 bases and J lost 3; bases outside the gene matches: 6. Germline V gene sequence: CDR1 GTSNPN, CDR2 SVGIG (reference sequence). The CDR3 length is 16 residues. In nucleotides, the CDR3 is TGTGCCTGGAGTGTACGGAGCGGGGGGATCTACAATGAGCAGTTCTTC. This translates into CAWSVRSGGIYNEQFF.

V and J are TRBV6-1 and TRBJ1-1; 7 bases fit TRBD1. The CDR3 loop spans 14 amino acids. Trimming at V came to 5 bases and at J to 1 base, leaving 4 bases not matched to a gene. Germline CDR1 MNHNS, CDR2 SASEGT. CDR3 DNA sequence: TGTGCCAGCAGTTTACGACAGGGGAACACTGAAGCTTTCTTT. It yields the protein CASSLRQGNTEAFF.

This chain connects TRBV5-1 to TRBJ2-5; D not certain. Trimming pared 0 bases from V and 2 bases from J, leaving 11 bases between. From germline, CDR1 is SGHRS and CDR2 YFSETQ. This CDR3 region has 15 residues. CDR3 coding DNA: TGCGCCAGCAGCTTGGGGTCGGGCATACAAGAGACCCAGTACTTC. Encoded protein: CASSLGSGIQETQYF. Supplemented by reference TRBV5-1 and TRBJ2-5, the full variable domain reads KAGVTQTPRYLIKTRGQQVTLSCSPISGHRSVSWYQQTPGQGLQFLFEYFSETQRNKGNFPGRFSGRQFSNSRSEMNVSTLELGDSALYLCASSLGSGIQETQYFGPGTRLLVL.